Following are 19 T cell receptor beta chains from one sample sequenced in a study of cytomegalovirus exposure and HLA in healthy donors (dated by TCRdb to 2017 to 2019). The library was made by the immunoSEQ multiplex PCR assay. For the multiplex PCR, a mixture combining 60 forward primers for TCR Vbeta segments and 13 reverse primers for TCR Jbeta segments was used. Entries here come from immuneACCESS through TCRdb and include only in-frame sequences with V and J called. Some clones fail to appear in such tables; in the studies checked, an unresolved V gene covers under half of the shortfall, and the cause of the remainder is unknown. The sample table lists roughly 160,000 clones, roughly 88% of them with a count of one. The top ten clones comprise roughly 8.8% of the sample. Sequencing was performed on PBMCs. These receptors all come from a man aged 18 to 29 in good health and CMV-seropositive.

The CDR3 region is CASSRTGDAGYTF. As DNA, the CDR3 is TGTGCCAGCAGTCGGACAGGGGATGCTGGCTACACCTTC. The V call is TRBV6-1, the J call TRBJ1-2; 9 bases are shared with TRBD1. This CDR3 has 13 residues. In germline, CDR1 is MNHNS, CDR2 SASEGT. The V gene end was trimmed by 5 bases and the J gene end by 7 bases; junction bases not matched to a gene: 5.

The CDR3 nucleotides read TGCGCCAGCAGTGACTCGGGCACAGATACGCAGTATTTT. Protein: CASSDSGTDTQYF. This rearrangement joins TRBV10-1 to TRBJ2-3, with D uncertain. The ends were cut back, 3 bases at V and 1 base at J, with 5 bases in the middle. The CDR3 consists of 13 residues. Germline lookup yields CDR1 WNHNN and CDR2 SYGVQD (reference sequence).

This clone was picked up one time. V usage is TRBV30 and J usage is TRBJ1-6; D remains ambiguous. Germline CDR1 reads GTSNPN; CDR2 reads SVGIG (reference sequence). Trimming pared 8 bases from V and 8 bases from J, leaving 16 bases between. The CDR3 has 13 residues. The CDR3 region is CAGAGEEDSPLHF. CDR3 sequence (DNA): TGTGCCGGAGCCGGGGAGGAGGATTCACCCCTCCACTTT.

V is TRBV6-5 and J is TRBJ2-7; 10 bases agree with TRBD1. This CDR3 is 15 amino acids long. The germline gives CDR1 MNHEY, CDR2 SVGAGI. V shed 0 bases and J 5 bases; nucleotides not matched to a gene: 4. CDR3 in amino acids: CASSYSRDRGHEQYF. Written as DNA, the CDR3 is TGTGCCAGCAGTTACTCGCGGGACAGGGGACACGAGCAGTACTTC.

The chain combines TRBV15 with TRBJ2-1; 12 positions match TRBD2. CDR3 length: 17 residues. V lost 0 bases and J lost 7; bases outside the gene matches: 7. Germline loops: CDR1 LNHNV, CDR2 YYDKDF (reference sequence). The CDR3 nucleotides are TGTGCCACCAGCAGAGATCGGACTAGCGGGGTAATGAATGAGCAGTTCTTC. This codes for CATSRDRTSGVMNEQFF.

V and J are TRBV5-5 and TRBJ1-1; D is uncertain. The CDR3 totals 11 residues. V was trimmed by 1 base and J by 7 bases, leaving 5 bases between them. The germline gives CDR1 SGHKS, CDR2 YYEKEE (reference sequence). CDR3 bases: TGTGCCAGCAGCTTGTCGTATGAAGCTTTCTTT. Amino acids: CASSLSYEAFF.

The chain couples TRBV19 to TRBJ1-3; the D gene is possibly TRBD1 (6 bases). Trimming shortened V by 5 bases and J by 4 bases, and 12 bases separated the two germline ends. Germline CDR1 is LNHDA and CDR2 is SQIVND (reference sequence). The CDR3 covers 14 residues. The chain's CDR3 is CASSHRVIGNTIYF. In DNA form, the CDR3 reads TGTGCCAGTAGTCACAGGGTTATCGGAAACACCATATATTTT.

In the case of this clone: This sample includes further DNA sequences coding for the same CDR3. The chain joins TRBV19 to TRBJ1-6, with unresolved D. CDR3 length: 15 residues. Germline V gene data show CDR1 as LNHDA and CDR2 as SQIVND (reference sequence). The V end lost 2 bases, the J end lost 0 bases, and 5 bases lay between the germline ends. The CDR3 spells CASSILSSYNSPLHF. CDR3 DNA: TGTGCCAGTAGTATACTAAGCTCCTATAATTCACCCCTCCACTTT.

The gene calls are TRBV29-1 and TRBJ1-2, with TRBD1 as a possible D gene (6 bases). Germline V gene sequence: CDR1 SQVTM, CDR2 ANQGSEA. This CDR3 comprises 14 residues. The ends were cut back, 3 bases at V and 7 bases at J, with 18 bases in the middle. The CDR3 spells CSVDAGAWVGGYTF. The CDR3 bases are TGCAGCGTTGATGCGGGGGCGTGGGTAGGTGGCTACACCTTC.

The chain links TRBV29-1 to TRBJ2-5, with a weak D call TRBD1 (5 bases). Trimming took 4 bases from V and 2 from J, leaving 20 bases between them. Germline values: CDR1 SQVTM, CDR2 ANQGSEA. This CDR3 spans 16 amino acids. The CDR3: CSVGAGWAMTQETQYF. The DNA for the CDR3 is TGCAGCGTTGGAGCAGGGTGGGCAATGACACAAGAGACCCAGTACTTC.

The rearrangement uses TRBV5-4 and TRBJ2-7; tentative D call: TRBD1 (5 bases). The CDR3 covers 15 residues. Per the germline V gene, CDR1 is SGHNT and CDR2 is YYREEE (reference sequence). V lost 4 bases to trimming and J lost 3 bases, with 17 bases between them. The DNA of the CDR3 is TGTGCCAGCAGCCACGGGCAGGGAACTGGCTACGAGCAGTACTTC. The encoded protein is CASSHGQGTGYEQYF.

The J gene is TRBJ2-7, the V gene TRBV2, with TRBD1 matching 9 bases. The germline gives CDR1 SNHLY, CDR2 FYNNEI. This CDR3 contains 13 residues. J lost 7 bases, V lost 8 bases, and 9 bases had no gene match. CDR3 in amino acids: CASGLGQGREQYF. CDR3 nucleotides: TGTGCCAGCGGCTTGGGACAGGGAAGGGAGCAGTACTTC.

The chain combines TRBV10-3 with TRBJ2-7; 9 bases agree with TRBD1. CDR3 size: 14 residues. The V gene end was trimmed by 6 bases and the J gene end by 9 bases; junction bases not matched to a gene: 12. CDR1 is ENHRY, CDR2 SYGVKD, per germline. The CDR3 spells CAISPGQGGFWQYF. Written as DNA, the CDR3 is TGTGCCATCAGCCCGGGACAGGGAGGATTTTGGCAGTACTTC.

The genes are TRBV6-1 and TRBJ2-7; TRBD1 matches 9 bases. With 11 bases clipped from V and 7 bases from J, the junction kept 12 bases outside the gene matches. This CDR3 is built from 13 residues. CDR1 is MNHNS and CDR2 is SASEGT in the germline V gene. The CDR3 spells CADGTGPSEEQYF. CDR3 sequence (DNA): TGTGCCGACGGGACAGGGCCATCGGAGGAGCAGTACTTC.

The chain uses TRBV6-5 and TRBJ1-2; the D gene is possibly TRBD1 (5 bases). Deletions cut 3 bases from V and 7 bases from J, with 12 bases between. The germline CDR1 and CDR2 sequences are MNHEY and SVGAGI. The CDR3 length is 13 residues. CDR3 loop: CASSYTGVGGYTF. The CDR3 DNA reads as TGTGCCAGCAGTTATACAGGAGTAGGTGGCTACACCTTC.

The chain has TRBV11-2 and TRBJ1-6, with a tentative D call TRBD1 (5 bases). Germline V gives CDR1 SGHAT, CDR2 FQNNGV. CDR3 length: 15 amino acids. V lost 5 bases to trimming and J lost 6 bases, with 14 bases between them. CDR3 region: CASSGQGQFNSPLHF. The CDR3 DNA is TGTGCCAGCAGCGGGCAAGGACAATTTAATTCACCCCTCCACTTT. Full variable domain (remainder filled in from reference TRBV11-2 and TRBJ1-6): EAGVAQSPRYKIIEKRQSVAFWCNPISGHATLYWYQQILGQGPKLLIQFQNNGVVDDSQLPKDRFSAERLKGVDSTLKIQPAKLEDSAVYLCASSGQGQFNSPLHFGNGTRLTVT.

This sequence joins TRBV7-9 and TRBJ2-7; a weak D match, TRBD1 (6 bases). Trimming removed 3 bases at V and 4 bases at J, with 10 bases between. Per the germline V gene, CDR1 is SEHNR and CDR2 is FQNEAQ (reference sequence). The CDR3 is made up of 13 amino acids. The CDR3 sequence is CASSFQGRYEQYF. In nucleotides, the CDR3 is TGTGCCAGCAGCTTTCAGGGGCGGTACGAGCAGTACTTC. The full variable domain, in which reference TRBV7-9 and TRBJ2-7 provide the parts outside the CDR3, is DTGVSQNPRHKITKRGQNVTFRCDPISEHNRLYWYRQTLGQGPEFLTYFQNEAQLEKSRLLSDRFSAERPKGSFSTLEIQRTEQGDSAMYLCASSFQGRYEQYFGPGTRLTVT.

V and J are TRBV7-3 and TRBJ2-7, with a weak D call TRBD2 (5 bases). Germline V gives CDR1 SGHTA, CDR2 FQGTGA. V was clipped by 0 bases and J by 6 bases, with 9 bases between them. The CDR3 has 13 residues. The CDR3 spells CASSLTRVGEQYF. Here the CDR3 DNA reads TGTGCCAGCAGCTTAACGAGGGTAGGCGAGCAGTACTTC.

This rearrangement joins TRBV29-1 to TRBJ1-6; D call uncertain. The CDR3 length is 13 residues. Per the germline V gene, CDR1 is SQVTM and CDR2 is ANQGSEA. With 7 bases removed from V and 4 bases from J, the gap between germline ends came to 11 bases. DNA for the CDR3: TGCAGCGCATCGACGGGTTATAATTCACCCCTCCACTTT. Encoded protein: CSASTGYNSPLHF.